This passage covers 14 T cell receptor beta chains from one sample sequenced in a study of CD8+ T cells in alopecia areata. Specified treatment: oral pan-JAK inhibitor, 5-10 mg twice daily. Investigators isolated RNA and reverse transcribed it into cDNA to act as the sequencing template. The method was immunoSEQ multiplex PCR; TCRdb's version includes in-frame clones alone and lacks a portion of them. The repertoire holds approximately 65,000 clones, with 46% as singletons. The sequencing here drew on CD8+ T cells sorted from blood, taken around week 36, from a patient treated with tofacitinib. The receptor set was obtained from a human donor with alopecia areata.

This clone was seen a handful of times. The chain recombines TRBV27 with TRBJ1-2; D gene unclear. This CDR3 region has 17 residues. The V and J ends lost 0 bases and 6 bases respectively, with 20 bases between them. Germline values: CDR1 MNHEY, CDR2 SMNVEV (reference sequence). CDR3 DNA sequence: TGTGCCAGCAGTTTATCGGGTTTTACCGCCTATTTGGATGGCTACACCTTC. This sequence encodes CASSLSGFTAYLDGYTF.

The chain recombines TRBV10-3 with TRBJ1-5; D gene uncertain. Germline CDR1 reads ENHRY; CDR2 reads SYGVKD. Trimming took 2 bases from V and 0 from J, leaving 11 bases between them. This CDR3 contains 16 residues. The CDR3 region has the DNA TGTGCCATCAGTGAGGAATCTCCCTATAGCAATCAGCCCCAGCATTTT. Amino acids: CAISEESPYSNQPQHF.

V is TRBV29-1 and J is TRBJ1-2, with 7 nucleotides matching TRBD1. V was clipped by 3 bases and J by 8 bases; unmatched bases: 3. This CDR3 comprises 11 residues. In germline, CDR1 is SQVTM, CDR2 ANQGSEA. CDR3 sequence (DNA): TGCAGCGTTGAGGCAGGGGGAGGCTACACCTTC. It encodes CSVEAGGGYTF.

In this sample, this clone turned up a few times. The rearrangement links TRBV29-1 to TRBJ1-2; 7 bases match TRBD1. The CDR3 totals 13 residues. The J segment lost 6 bases and the V segment lost 7 bases, leaving 11 bases of the junction unmatched. Germline V lookup: CDR1 SQVTM, CDR2 ANQGSEA. CDR3 region: CSATGTVYDGYTF. For the CDR3, the DNA is TGCAGCGCTACCGGGACAGTCTATGATGGCTACACCTTC.

The chain employs TRBV28 and TRBJ2-7; no reliable D call. The CDR3 covers 14 residues. Per germline, CDR1 MDHEN and CDR2 SYDVKM. Deletions cut 5 bases from V and 2 bases from J, with 13 bases between. The chain's CDR3 is CASSTRTTTYEQYF. The CDR3 nucleotides read TGTGCCAGCAGTACTCGGACCACCACCTACGAGCAGTACTTC.

The rearrangement joins TRBV29-1 to TRBJ2-3, with TRBD1 matching over 7 bases. V shed 8 bases, J shed 2 bases, and the junction held 10 bases outside the gene matches. The germline V gene has CDR1 SQVTM and CDR2 ANQGSEA. CDR3 size: 14 residues. CDR3: CSLTGDSPTDTQYF. CDR3 nucleotide sequence: TGCAGCCTCACTGGGGACAGCCCCACAGATACGCAGTATTTT.

This clone was observed a handful of times. V and J are TRBV4-3 and TRBJ1-5, with D perhaps TRBD1 (6 bases). The germline V and J ends were trimmed by 3 bases and 3 bases, with 12 bases remaining between them. Germline loops: CDR1 LGHNA, CDR2 YSLEER. This CDR3 is built from 15 residues. CDR3 DNA sequence: TGCGCCAGCAGCCAGGAACAGGGCCCCAATCAGCCCCAGCATTTT. Translated: CASSQEQGPNQPQHF.

The sample holds a few counts of this clone. The rearrangement links TRBV6-5 to TRBJ1-2; 7 bases are a match to TRBD1. Germline CDR1 reads MNHEY; CDR2 reads SVGAGI. V lost 2 bases to trimming and J lost 8 bases; unmatched junction nucleotides: 8. The CDR3 consists of 14 residues. The CDR3, as DNA: TGTGCCAGCAGTTACAGGACGGGACAGAGGGGCTACACCTTC. Protein: CASSYRTGQRGYTF.

The rearrangement joins TRBV7-9 to TRBJ2-3; D is ambiguous. The CDR3 is 15 residues long. Trimming stripped 5 bases from V and 4 bases from J, with 16 bases between. Germline CDR1 reads SEHNR; CDR2 reads FQNEAQ (reference sequence). CDR3: CASSPPAPGPDTQYF. The CDR3 nucleotides read TGTGCCAGCAGCCCACCGGCCCCCGGACCAGATACGCAGTATTTT. Full variable domain (outside the CDR3, taken from reference TRBV7-9 and TRBJ2-3): DTGVSQNPRHKITKRGQNVTFRCDPISEHNRLYWYRQTLGQGPEFLTYFQNEAQLEKSRLLSDRFSAERPKGSFSTLEIQRTEQGDSAMYLCASSPPAPGPDTQYFGPGTRLTVL.

This chain joins TRBV7-9 and TRBJ1-2, with 7 bases fitting TRBD1. V lost 5 bases and J lost 7; bases outside the gene matches: 4. Germline V lookup: CDR1 SEHNR, CDR2 FQNEAQ (reference sequence). The CDR3 length is 12 residues. Written as DNA, the CDR3 is TGTGCCAGCAGCGCGGGACAGCCTGGCTACACCTTC. It is translated as CASSAGQPGYTF.

The V gene is TRBV28, the J gene TRBJ2-4; unclear D gene. Between the trimmed V and J ends, which lost 2 bases and 2 bases, there was a span of 16 bases. Germline V gene data show CDR1 as MDHEN and CDR2 as SYDVKM. The CDR3 is made up of 17 amino acids. CDR3: CASSLGVGLGPKNIQYF. The CDR3 nucleotides are TGTGCCAGCAGTTTAGGCGTGGGTCTAGGTCCCAAAAACATTCAGTACTTC.

The table lists this clone with a few counts. This chain links TRBV27 with TRBJ2-7; TRBD1 matches 7 bases. Trimming removed 8 bases from V and 2 bases from J; junction bases left unmatched: 9. The CDR3 runs to 14 residues. Germline V lookup: CDR1 MNHEY, CDR2 SMNVEV (reference sequence). Here the CDR3 DNA reads TGTGCCAGCTCCGGGACAGCATCTACCTACGAGCAGTACTTC. As protein: CASSGTASTYEQYF.

The table lists this clone with a few counts. The J gene is TRBJ1-1, the V gene TRBV29-1; D is unclear. The CDR3 runs to 11 residues. Germline CDR1 is SQVTM and CDR2 is ANQGSEA. V dropped 3 bases and J dropped 0 bases, with 2 bases sitting between them. In DNA, the CDR3 is TGCAGCGTTGAGGTGAACACTGAAGCTTTCTTT. Amino acid sequence: CSVEVNTEAFF.

The gene calls are TRBV7-9 and TRBJ2-1; D remains ambiguous. In germline, CDR1 is SEHNR, CDR2 FQNEAQ (reference sequence). V was shortened by 6 bases and J by 6 bases, with 21 bases between the two germline ends. CDR3 length: 16 residues. CDR3 loop: CASRGAPGYWRNEQFF. CDR3 DNA: TGTGCCAGCAGGGGCGCCCCGGGTTATTGGCGCAATGAGCAGTTCTTC.